The rows below give T cell receptor beta chains drawn from one sample of a study of cytomegalovirus exposure and HLA in healthy donors. TCRdb's copy holds only in-frame clones and misses some; the assay was immunoSEQ multiplex PCR. The repertoire has 130,000 to 150,000 clones, approximately 80% of them found once; the top ten carry about 4.3%. The sample was PBMCs. The receptors were gathered from a middle-aged woman in good health and CMV-seropositive. CDR3s include the opening cysteine and the closing phenylalanine or tryptophan. D genes are given only for firm matches. The size of a clone is reported for some rows only, either as once, few or many, or as a class for expanded clones.

clone size	J gene	D gene	V gene	CDR3 protein	CDR3 DNA
-	TRBJ2-7	-	TRBV28	CASTPGHEQYF	TGTGCCAGCACACCAGGTCACGAGCAGTACTTC
-	TRBJ1-2	-	TRBV6-6	CASSYSSGDGYTF	TGTGCCAGCAGTTACTCGTCAGGGGATGGCTACACCTTC
-	TRBJ1-1	-	TRBV6-5	CASRRSREATEAFF	TGTGCCAGCAGACGCTCCAGGGAGGCCACTGAAGCTTTCTTT
-	TRBJ1-3	-	TRBV9	CASSVGGRVAGLAGNTIYF	TGTGCCAGCAGCGTAGGCGGCAGGGTAGCGGGCCTTGCTGGAAACACCATATATTTT
-	TRBJ2-7	TRBD1	TRBV25-1	CASSAPGTGSYEQYF	TGTGCCAGCAGTGCCCCCGGGACAGGGAGCTACGAGCAGTACTTC
-	TRBJ2-7	TRBD2	TRBV30	CAWSVAGGGYEQYF	TGTGCCTGGAGTGTAGCGGGAGGGGGATACGAGCAGTACTTC
once	TRBJ1-5	-	TRBV28	CASSLGAGFQPQHF	TGTGCCAGCAGTTTAGGGGCAGGTTTTCAGCCCCAGCATTTT
-	TRBJ2-7	-	TRBV9	CASSVARDNYEQYF	TGTGCCAGCAGCGTAGCTCGAGACAACTACGAGCAGTACTTC
-	TRBJ1-2	TRBD1	TRBV5-4	CASSSGQGRGKGYGYTF	TGTGCCAGCAGCTCGGGACAGGGACGGGGTAAGGGTTATGGCTACACCTTC
-	TRBJ1-2	TRBD1	TRBV4-3	CASSQDPGGNYGYTF	TGCGCCAGCAGCCAAGATCCAGGGGGCAACTATGGCTACACCTTC
-	TRBJ1-1	TRBD1	TRBV5-8	CASSSGQGETEAFF	TGTGCCAGCAGTTCCGGACAGGGGGAAACTGAAGCTTTCTTT
-	TRBJ2-7	-	TRBV10-2	CASSETGGEYEQYF	TGCGCCAGCAGTGAGACCGGCGGAGAATACGAGCAGTACTTC
-	TRBJ2-3	TRBD2	TRBV28	CASSSASLAEEADTQYF	TGTGCCAGCAGTTCGGCCTCACTAGCGGAGGAGGCAGATACGCAGTATTTT
-	TRBJ2-2	TRBD2	TRBV9	CASSVRGELAGGTGELFF	TGTGCCAGCAGCGTAAGGGGGGAACTAGCGGGAGGCACCGGGGAGCTGTTTTTT
-	TRBJ2-3	TRBD2	TRBV30	CAWSPFRLAGGNAQYF	TGTGCCTGGAGCCCCTTTAGACTAGCGGGAGGGAATGCGCAGTATTTT
-	TRBJ2-7	TRBD1	TRBV14	CASSQVLGGEQYF	TGTGCCAGCAGCCAAGTACTAGGGGGCGAACAGTACTTC
-	TRBJ1-6	-	TRBV7-2	CASSLIPGMNSPLHF	TGTGCCAGCAGCTTAATCCCAGGGATGAATTCACCCCTCCACTTT
-	TRBJ2-2	TRBD2	TRBV5-6	CASSSGGGSRGNTGELFF	TGTGCCAGCAGCTCCGGGGGGGGATCCAGGGGGAACACCGGGGAGCTGTTTTTT
-	TRBJ1-4	-	TRBV2	CASSEGGGEKLFF	TGTGCCAGCAGTGAGGGGGGAGGAGAAAAACTGTTTTTT
-	TRBJ2-4	TRBD2	TRBV29-1	CSVEEPRLAGEKNIQYF	TGCAGCGTTGAAGAACCTCGACTAGCGGGGGAGAAAAACATTCAGTACTTC
once	TRBJ2-5	TRBD1	TRBV18	CASSDGQGAQETQYF	TGTGCCAGCTCAGACGGACAGGGAGCACAAGAGACCCAGTACTTC
once	TRBJ1-2	TRBD1	TRBV5-1	CASSPRGQDGYTF	TGCGCCAGCAGCCCGAGGGGACAGGATGGCTACACCTTC
-	TRBJ2-5	TRBD1	TRBV18	CASTGQGARETQYF	TGTGCCAGCACTGGACAGGGGGCTCGGGAGACCCAGTACTTC
-	TRBJ2-2	-	TRBV6-4	CASSLDSNTGELFF	TGTGCCAGCAGCCTGGACTCTAACACCGGGGAGCTGTTTTTT
once	TRBJ2-7	TRBD1	TRBV5-1	CASSLGQGIYEQYF	TGCGCCAGCAGCCTGGGACAGGGGATCTACGAGCAGTACTTC
once	TRBJ2-7	TRBD1	TRBV9	CASSATPRDSFHEQYF	TGTGCCAGCAGCGCAACCCCCCGGGACAGTTTCCACGAGCAGTACTTC
-	TRBJ2-1	-	TRBV23-1	CASRPGGPYNEQFF	TGCGCCAGCCGACCCGGAGGGCCGTACAATGAGCAGTTCTTC
-	TRBJ2-2	-	TRBV4-1	CASSQTDPPTGTGELFF	TGCGCCAGCAGCCAAACAGATCCTCCAACCGGCACCGGGGAGCTGTTTTTT
once	TRBJ1-5	-	TRBV6-6	CASSGAADSNQPQHF	TGTGCCAGCAGCGGAGCGGCAGATAGCAATCAGCCCCAGCATTTT
-	TRBJ1-4	TRBD1	TRBV28	CASSSRTGQERDEKLFF	TGTGCCAGCAGTTCCAGAACCGGACAGGAGAGAGATGAAAAACTGTTTTTT
-	TRBJ1-6	TRBD1	TRBV29-1	CSVQMGDRGSPLHF	TGCAGCGTTCAAATGGGGGACAGGGGTTCACCCCTCCACTTT
-	TRBJ1-5	-	TRBV2	CASSGQGIASQPQHF	TGTGCCAGCAGTGGCCAGGGGATAGCAAGTCAGCCCCAGCATTTT
-	TRBJ1-5	-	TRBV5-6	CASSLATPRGNQPQHF	TGTGCCAGCAGCTTGGCGACACCTAGGGGGAATCAGCCCCAGCATTTT
-	TRBJ2-3	-	TRBV7-3	CASSLTRVDTQYF	TGTGCCAGCAGCTTGACCAGGGTGGATACGCAGTATTTT
once	TRBJ1-2	-	TRBV9	CASSAAGTSNYGYTF	TGTGCCAGCAGCGCTGCGGGAACTTCTAACTATGGCTACACCTTC
few	TRBJ2-3	TRBD1	TRBV7-9	CASSPTGQRADTQYF	TGTGCCAGCAGCCCCACGGGACAGAGGGCAGATACGCAGTATTTT
-	TRBJ1-2	-	TRBV9	CASSKPEGEGYGYTF	TGTGCCAGCAGCAAGCCAGAGGGGGAGGGCTATGGCTACACCTTC
-	TRBJ2-2	-	TRBV2	CASSDGNRANTGELFF	TGTGCCAGCAGTGATGGTAACAGGGCTAACACCGGGGAGCTGTTTTTT
once	TRBJ2-4	TRBD2	TRBV11-1	CASSSRRSGSWGNIQYF	TGTGCCAGCAGCTCTCGACGCAGCGGGAGTTGGGGAAACATTCAGTACTTC
-	TRBJ2-1	TRBD2	TRBV7-3	CASSIQSGGRVNEQFF	TGTGCCAGCAGCATACAAAGCGGGGGAAGGGTAAATGAGCAGTTCTTC
once	TRBJ2-7	-	TRBV21-1	CASSRPFRAISYEQYF	TGTGCCAGCAGCCGTCCTTTCAGGGCAATCTCCTACGAGCAGTACTTC
-	TRBJ2-7	TRBD2	TRBV2	CASSEELAGAEQYF	TGTGCCAGCAGTGAAGAACTAGCGGGAGCCGAGCAGTACTTC
-	TRBJ2-5	-	TRBV6-5	CASRKIGGKETQYF	TGTGCCAGCAGGAAAATCGGGGGAAAAGAGACCCAGTACTTC
-	TRBJ2-1	-	TRBV18	CASSPREGVRYNEQFF	TGTGCCAGCTCACCACGTGAGGGAGTTAGGTACAATGAGCAGTTCTTC
-	TRBJ2-2	-	TRBV7-2	CASIQGSGGELFF	TGTGCCAGCATTCAGGGTTCGGGCGGGGAGCTGTTTTTT
-	TRBJ1-3	-	TRBV27	CASSEGPGNTIYF	TGTGCCAGCAGTGAGGGTCCTGGAAACACCATATATTTT
-	TRBJ2-7	-	TRBV11-2	CASSLGSASSYEQYF	TGTGCCAGCAGCTTAGGATCGGCTAGCTCCTACGAGCAGTACTTC
-	TRBJ1-2	-	TRBV6-5	CASRSSSRGATGYTF	TGTGCCAGCAGAAGCTCGTCGCGCGGGGCAACGGGCTACACCTTC